This entry lists 4 T cell receptor beta chains sequenced from one sample in a study of cytomegalovirus exposure and HLA in healthy donors. PCR used 60 Vbeta primers and 13 Jbeta primers. The method was immunoSEQ multiplex PCR; TCRdb's version includes in-frame clones alone and lacks a portion of them. This table holds approximately 190,000 clones, 87% found once. The source material was PBMCs. The receptors shown here come from a boy between 2 and 15 years old in good health and CMV-seronegative.

The CDR3 bases are TGCGCCAGCAGCTTGGAAGGGTCGGACAGGCCGGAGACCCAGTACTTC. It encodes CASSLEGSDRPETQYF. The J gene is TRBJ2-5, the V gene TRBV5-1, with 7 bases aligning to TRBD1. J was trimmed by 5 bases and V by 0 bases; bases with no gene match: 10. CDR3 length: 16 residues. From germline, CDR1 is SGHRS and CDR2 YFSETQ.

The chain employs TRBV29-1 and TRBJ2-5; 10 nucleotides agree with TRBD2. Losses at the gene ends were 6 bases for V and 5 bases for J; bases not matched to a gene: 9. CDR3 length equals 14 residues. Germline V lookup: CDR1 SQVTM, CDR2 ANQGSEA. The CDR3 sequence is CSVQSGGARETQYF. CDR3 DNA: TGCAGCGTCCAGAGCGGGGGGGCCCGTGAGACCCAGTACTTC.

The chain recombines TRBV7-9 with TRBJ2-4; D might be TRBD2 (6 bases). This CDR3 comprises 14 residues. Germline values: CDR1 SEHNR, CDR2 FQNEAQ (reference sequence). Trimming took 4 bases from V and 11 from J, leaving 18 bases between them. CDR3 residues: CASSSGEQAPLQYF. In DNA, the CDR3 is TGTGCCAGCAGCTCGGGGGAACAGGCTCCCCTTCAGTACTTC.

The V and J genes are TRBV9 and TRBJ2-1, with a weak D call TRBD1 (6 bases). V dropped 4 bases and J dropped 5 bases, with 16 bases sitting between them. Germline V gene lookup returns CDR1 SGDLS and CDR2 YYNGEE. The CDR3 consists of 15 residues. The CDR3 region is CASSPGRGPDNEQFF. The CDR3 nucleotides are TGTGCCAGCAGCCCAGGCAGGGGCCCCGACAATGAGCAGTTCTTC. Full variable domain (outside the CDR3, taken from reference TRBV9 and TRBJ2-1): DSGVTQTPKHLITATGQRVTLRCSPRSGDLSVYWYQQSLDQGLQFLIQYYNGEERAKGNILERFSAQQFPDLHSELNLSSLELGDSALYFCASSPGRGPDNEQFFGPGTRLTVL.